Each of the 20 T cell receptor beta chains below was sequenced from the same sample in a study of regulatory T cells in long-lasting Graves disease. Time point described: newly diagnosed GD, antithyroid drugs for less than 3 months. The TCR library was made from RNA that had been extracted from PBMCs in TRIzol. In building TCR beta libraries, iRepertoire HTBI primers were used together with Arm-PCR of CDR3 regions. TCRdb itself ran the multiplex PCR reads through MiXCR, one entry per CDR3 protein. The repertoire holds over 200,000 distinct CDR3 sequences, with 15% to 20% as singletons. This specimen was peripheral blood mononuclear cells (PBMCs), taken at new diagnosis, from a patient treated with antithyroid drugs. Receptors originate from a female donor with Graves disease.

As concerns this clonotype: A far bigger clonotype differs at one base, so this is likely a read error. This likely comes from a read error, as the CDR3 has no conserved phenylalanine or tryptophan at its end. The chain is built from TRBV11-3 and TRBJ2-3, with a weak D call TRBD2 (5 bases). Germline CDR1 reads SGHNT; CDR2 reads YENEEA. The CDR3 consists of 15 residues. Trimming pared 4 bases from V and 2 bases from J, leaving 13 bases between. CDR3 in amino acids: CASSYEGALTDTQYL. Here the CDR3 DNA reads TGTGCCAGCAGCTACGAGGGCGCACTCACAGATACGCAGTATCTT.

This clonotype was seen just once. V is TRBV3-1 and J is TRBJ1-4; perhaps TRBD1 as D (6 bases). The germline V gene encodes CDR1 LGHDT and CDR2 YNNKEL (reference sequence). The CDR3 consists of 12 residues. The germline V and J ends were trimmed by 8 bases and 5 bases, with 9 bases remaining between them. DNA of the CDR3: TGTGCCAGCGGCAGGGGAAATGAAAAACTGTTTTTT. Its translation: CASGRGNEKLFF. The variable domain in full, with the rest retrieved from reference TRBV3-1 and TRBJ1-4, is DTAVSQTPKYLVTQMGNDKSIKCEQNLGHDTMYWYKQDSKKFLKIMFSYNNKELIINETVPNRFSPKSPDKAHLNLHINSLELGDSAVYFCASGRGNEKLFFGSGTQLSVL.

The CDR3 coding sequence is TGCAGTGCCGTAAGCGGGTTGGAGGCAGATACGCAGTATTTT. Its protein product is CSAVSGLEADTQYF. The chain employs TRBV20-1 and TRBJ2-3, with a possible D match to TRBD2 (6 bases). The germline CDR1 and CDR2 sequences are DFQATT and SNEGSKA (reference sequence). The CDR3 is made up of 14 amino acids. The V and J ends lost 6 bases and 4 bases respectively, with 17 bases between them.

In its sample, this clonotype was seen many times. The gene calls are TRBV27 and TRBJ2-7, with TRBD1 matching 10 bases. CDR1 is MNHEY and CDR2 is SMNVEV in the germline V gene (reference sequence). The V gene end was trimmed by 3 bases and the J gene end by 2 bases; junction bases not matched to a gene: 7. The CDR3 length is 16 residues. The CDR3 spells CASSFSMGTGAYEQYF. The CDR3 coding sequence is TGTGCCAGCAGTTTCTCTATGGGGACAGGGGCCTACGAGCAGTACTTC.

This clonotype was seen a handful of times. The genes are TRBV20-1 and TRBJ1-2; possible D gene TRBD1, 5 bases. CDR1 is DFQATT and CDR2 is SNEGSKA in the germline V gene (reference sequence). Trimming removed 3 bases at V and 6 bases at J, with 14 bases between. This CDR3 is 13 amino acids long. CDR3 residues: CSASGGSENGYTF. In nucleotides, the CDR3 is TGCAGTGCTAGTGGGGGTTCGGAGAATGGCTACACCTTC.

This clonotype was seen a few times. The genes are TRBV24-1 and TRBJ2-5; weak D call: TRBD1 (5 bases). Trimming left V 3 bases short and J 5 bases short, with 12 bases between. The CDR3 has 14 amino acids. The V gene's germline CDR1 is KGHDR and CDR2 SFDVKD. This CDR3 is CATSDSQGRETQYF. The DNA of the CDR3 is TGTGCCACCAGTGATAGCCAGGGAAGGGAGACCCAGTACTTC.

Comments on this clonotype: This may be a read error, as it is one base from a much larger clone. The conserved phenylalanine or tryptophan is not found at the CDR3 terminus, so this likely reflects a read error. This chain uses TRBV7-2 with TRBJ1-5, with no clear D. This CDR3 contains 13 residues. Germline V CDR1 and CDR2: SGHTA, FQGNSA. V gave up 5 bases and J gave up 7 bases, with 12 bases separating them. The CDR3 bases are TGTGCCAGCAGCCGAAGCTTGGACCAGCCCCAGCATTTG. Its translation: CASSRSLDQPQHL.

This clonotype was found many times. V and J are TRBV30 and TRBJ1-3; TRBD1 is a possible D gene (5 bases). Trimming left V 3 bases short and J 2 bases short, with 11 bases between. The CDR3 has 14 amino acids. Germline V gene sequence: CDR1 GTSNPN, CDR2 SVGIG (reference sequence). The DNA of the CDR3 is TGTGCCTGGAGGGTGGGGGGAACTGGAAACACCATATATTTT. Its translation is CAWRVGGTGNTIYF.

The rearrangement links TRBV6-2 or TRBV6-3 to TRBJ1-2; D not certain. Looked up from germline, CDR1 is MNHEY and CDR2 is SVGEGT. V lost 4 bases and J 0 bases, leaving 18 bases between the germline ends. The CDR3 has 17 residues. CDR3 coding DNA: TGTGCCAGCAGTTTATCGCCGATAGGAATAGCTAACTATGGCTACACCTTC. This translates into CASSLSPIGIANYGYTF.

In this sample, this clonotype turned up many times. This chain uses TRBV6-1 with TRBJ2-5; perhaps TRBD2 as D (6 bases). CDR1 is MNHNS, CDR2 SASEGT, per germline. Trimming took 7 bases from V and 2 from J, leaving 14 bases between them. This CDR3 is built from 14 residues. For the CDR3, the DNA is TGTGCCAGCAACAGTGGCGGGATACAAGAGACCCAGTACTTC. Protein: CASNSGGIQETQYF.

The sample holds many counts of this clonotype. This chain uses TRBV7-2 with TRBJ2-3; 10 positions agree with TRBD2. The CDR3 consists of 15 residues. CDR1 and CDR2 (germline): SGHTA, FQGNSA. The ends lost 7 bases at V and 0 bases at J; junction bases unmatched: 4. CDR3 sequence: CASKRTSGSTDTQYF. The CDR3 bases are TGTGCCAGCAAACGGACTAGCGGAAGCACAGATACGCAGTATTTT. Full variable domain (rest looked up from reference TRBV7-2 and TRBJ2-3): GAGVSQSPSNKVTEKGKDVELRCDPISGHTALYWYRQSLGQGLEFLIYFQGNSAPDKSGLPSDRFSAERTGGSVSTLTIQRTQQEDSAVYLCASKRTSGSTDTQYFGPGTRLTVL.

A note on this clonotype: This clone may be a read error of a much larger clone one base away. The genes are TRBV7-3 and TRBJ2-3, with 9 positions matching TRBD1. The CDR3 covers 14 residues. J lost 4 bases, V lost 4 bases, and 3 bases had no gene match. Germline CDR1 and CDR2: SGHTA and FQGTGA. Here the CDR3 reads CASSSGQGPDTQYF. The CDR3 DNA follows: TGTGCCAGCAGCTCAGGACAGGGGCCAGATACGCAGTATTTT.

This sequence joins TRBV10-3 and TRBJ1-5; no clear D gene. The CDR3 totals 12 residues. V was pared by 10 bases and J by 6 bases, with 13 bases between. Germline V gene sequence: CDR1 ENHRY, CDR2 SYGVKD. The CDR3 reads CATQDLLQPQHF. DNA of the CDR3: TGTGCCACCCAAGATTTGCTTCAGCCCCAGCATTTT.

This clonotype was counted many times. The genes are TRBV7-3 and TRBJ2-1; TRBD2 matches at 7 bases. Germline loops: CDR1 SGHTA, CDR2 FQGTGA. Trimming took 2 bases from V and 6 from J; bases not matched to a gene: 7. The CDR3 sequence is 15 residues long. The CDR3 loop reads CASSLGGGLGNEQFF. In nucleotides, the CDR3 is TGTGCCAGCAGCTTAGGGGGAGGGCTGGGCAATGAGCAGTTCTTC.

This clonotype was seen more than once but under ten times. This sequence joins TRBV20-1 and TRBJ2-1; TRBD1 matches 11 bases. Trimming at V came to 6 bases and at J to 2 bases, leaving 3 bases not matched to a gene. Germline CDR1 and CDR2: DFQATT and SNEGSKA (reference sequence). CDR3 length equals 14 residues. CDR3: CSAPGQGAYNEQFF. The CDR3 DNA sequence: TGCAGTGCCCCGGGACAGGGGGCCTACAATGAGCAGTTCTTC.

In this sample, this clonotype turned up a few times. V usage is TRBV12-3 or TRBV12-4 and J usage is TRBJ2-4; D gene unclear. Trimming took off 4 bases at V and 0 bases at J, with 10 bases between the two ends. This CDR3 spans 15 amino acids. Written as DNA, the CDR3 is TGTGCCAGCAGTTACGTTAAACTAGCCAAAAACATTCAGTACTTC. It specifies CASSYVKLAKNIQYF.

This clonotype turned up a few times. This rearrangement joins TRBV12-3 or TRBV12-4 to TRBJ2-5; the match to TRBD1 covers 12 bases. V dropped 11 bases and J dropped 2; count of bases not matched to a gene: 12. The CDR3 spans 16 residues. The CDR3 loop reads CAGAGQGALGQETQYF. DNA of the CDR3: TGTGCCGGAGCGGGACAGGGGGCTTTGGGGCAAGAGACCCAGTACTTC.

The CDR3 sequence is CASSSQGPMRDTEAFF. The CDR3 DNA reads TGCGCCAGCAGCTCACAGGGGCCCATGAGGGACACTGAAGCTTTCTTT. The V and J genes are TRBV5-1 and TRBJ1-1; the match to TRBD1 covers 7 bases. Per the germline V gene, CDR1 is SGHRS and CDR2 is YFSETQ. Trimming at V came to 3 bases and at J to 3 bases, leaving 11 bases not matched to a gene. The CDR3 covers 16 residues.

This clonotype was recorded many times. The V gene is TRBV6-2 or TRBV6-3, the J gene TRBJ2-7; tentatively, D is TRBD2 (5 bases). The CDR3 is 13 residues long. Germline CDR1 is MNHEY and CDR2 is SVGEGT. V lost 8 bases and J lost 3, with 14 bases in between. The CDR3 nucleotides read TGTGCCAGCCGGGGTGGAACATACTACGAGCAGTACTTC. It yields the protein CASRGGTYYEQYF.

This clonotype was seen a handful of times. The genes are TRBV6-1 and TRBJ2-7; 11 bases agree with TRBD2. The CDR3 has 14 residues. From germline, CDR1 is MNHNS and CDR2 SASEGT. The J segment lost 7 bases and the V segment lost 7 bases, leaving 9 bases of the junction unmatched. CDR3 region: CASTETSGVLEQYF. The CDR3 nucleotides read TGTGCCAGCACCGAGACTAGCGGGGTTTTGGAGCAGTACTTC.